This paragraph covers one T cell receptor (beta chain) sequence. The data originate from a study of CD8+ T cells in alopecia areata. The germline CDR1 and CDR2 sequences are MNHEY and SMNVEV (reference sequence). V lost 3 bases and J lost 10, with 7 bases in between. This CDR3 spans 11 amino acids. RNA was extracted and reverse transcribed into cDNA as the sequencing template. Only in-frame clones appear in the TCRdb table, and some are missing; sequencing was by immunoSEQ multiplex PCR. Of 100,000 to 150,000 clones listed, roughly 50% are singletons. This TCR was recovered from a human donor with alopecia areata. The rearrangement uses TRBV27 and TRBJ2-1, with D possibly TRBD2 on 5 matching bases. Source material: NKG2D-low CD8+ T cells sorted from blood. CDR3 nucleotide sequence: TGTGCCAGCAGTTTTCGGAGGGAGCAGTTCTTC. Translating it yields CASSFRREQFF.